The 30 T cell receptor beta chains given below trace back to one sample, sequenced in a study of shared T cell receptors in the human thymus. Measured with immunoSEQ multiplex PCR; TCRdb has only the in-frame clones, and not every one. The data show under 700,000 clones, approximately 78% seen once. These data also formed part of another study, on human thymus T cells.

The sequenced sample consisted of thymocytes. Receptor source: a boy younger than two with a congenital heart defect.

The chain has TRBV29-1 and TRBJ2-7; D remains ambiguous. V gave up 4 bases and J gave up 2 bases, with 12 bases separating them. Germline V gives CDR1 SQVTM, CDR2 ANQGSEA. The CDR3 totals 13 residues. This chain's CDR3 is CSVVLQATYEQYF. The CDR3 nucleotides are TGCAGCGTTGTTTTGCAGGCTACCTACGAGCAGTACTTC.

Here the CDR3 reads CAISLEDRDTEAFF. CDR3 DNA: TGTGCCATCAGCCTCGAGGACAGGGACACTGAAGCTTTCTTT. The chain combines TRBV10-3 with TRBJ1-1; 8 bases align to TRBD1. V lost 6 bases, J lost 3 bases, and 6 bases stayed unmatched. Germline assignment: CDR1 ENHRY and CDR2 SYGVKD. The CDR3 spans 14 residues.

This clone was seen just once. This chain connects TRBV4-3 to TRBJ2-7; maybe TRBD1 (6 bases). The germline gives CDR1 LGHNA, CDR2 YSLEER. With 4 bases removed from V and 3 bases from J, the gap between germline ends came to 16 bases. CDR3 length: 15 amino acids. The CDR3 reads CASSPRQEWDYEQYF. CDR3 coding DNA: TGCGCCAGCAGCCCCAGACAGGAATGGGACTACGAGCAGTACTTC.

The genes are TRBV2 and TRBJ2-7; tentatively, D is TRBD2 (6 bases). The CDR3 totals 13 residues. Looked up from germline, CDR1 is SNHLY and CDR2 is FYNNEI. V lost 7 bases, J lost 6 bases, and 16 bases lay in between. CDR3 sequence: CASTRDSGGEQYF. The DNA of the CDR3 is TGTGCCAGCACCAGGGACTCTGGAGGCGAGCAGTACTTC.

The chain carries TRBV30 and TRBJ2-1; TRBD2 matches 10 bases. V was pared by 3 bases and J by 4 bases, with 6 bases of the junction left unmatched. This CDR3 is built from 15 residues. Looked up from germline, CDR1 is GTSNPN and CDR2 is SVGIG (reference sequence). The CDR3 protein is CAWSLGTSVYNEQFF. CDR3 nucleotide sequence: TGTGCCTGGAGCCTGGGGACTAGCGTTTACAATGAGCAGTTCTTC.

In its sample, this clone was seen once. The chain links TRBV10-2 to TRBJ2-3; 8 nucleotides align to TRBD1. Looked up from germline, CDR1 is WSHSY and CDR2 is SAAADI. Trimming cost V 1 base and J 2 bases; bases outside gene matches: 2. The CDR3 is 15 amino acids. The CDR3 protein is CASSEWTGITDTQYF. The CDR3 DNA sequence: TGCGCCAGCAGTGAGTGGACAGGGATCACAGATACGCAGTATTTT.

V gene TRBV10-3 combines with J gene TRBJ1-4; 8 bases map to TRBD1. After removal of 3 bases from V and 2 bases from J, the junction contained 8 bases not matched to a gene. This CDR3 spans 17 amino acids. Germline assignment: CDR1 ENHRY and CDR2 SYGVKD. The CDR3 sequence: CAISEIRTGKTNEKLFF. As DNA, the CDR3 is TGTGCCATCAGTGAAATCCGGACAGGGAAGACTAATGAAAAACTGTTTTTT.

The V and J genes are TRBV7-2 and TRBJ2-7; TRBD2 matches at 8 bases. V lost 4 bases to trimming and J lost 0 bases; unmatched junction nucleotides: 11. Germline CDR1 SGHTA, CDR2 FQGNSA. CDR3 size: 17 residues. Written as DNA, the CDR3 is TGTGCCAGCAGCTCCCTAGGGTTAGCGGGGAACTCCTACGAGCAGTACTTC. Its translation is CASSSLGLAGNSYEQYF.

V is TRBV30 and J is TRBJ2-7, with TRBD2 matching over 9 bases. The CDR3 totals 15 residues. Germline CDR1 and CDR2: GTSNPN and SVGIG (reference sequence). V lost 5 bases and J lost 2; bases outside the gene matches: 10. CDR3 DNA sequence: TGTGCCTGGTCTATCCGACTAGCGGATCCCTACGAGCAGTACTTC. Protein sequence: CAWSIRLADPYEQYF. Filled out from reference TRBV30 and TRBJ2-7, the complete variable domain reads SQTIHQWPATLVQPVGSPLSLECTVEGTSNPNLYWYRQAAGRGLQLLFYSVGIGQISSEVPQNLSASRPQDRQFILSSKKLLLSDSGFYLCAWSIRLADPYEQYFGPGTRLTVT.

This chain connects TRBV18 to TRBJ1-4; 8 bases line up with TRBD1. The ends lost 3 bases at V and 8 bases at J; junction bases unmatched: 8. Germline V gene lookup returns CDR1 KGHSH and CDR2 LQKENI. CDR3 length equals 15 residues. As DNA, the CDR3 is TGTGCCAGCTCACCGGGACAGGAGTGGGGAGAAAAACTGTTTTTT. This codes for CASSPGQEWGEKLFF.

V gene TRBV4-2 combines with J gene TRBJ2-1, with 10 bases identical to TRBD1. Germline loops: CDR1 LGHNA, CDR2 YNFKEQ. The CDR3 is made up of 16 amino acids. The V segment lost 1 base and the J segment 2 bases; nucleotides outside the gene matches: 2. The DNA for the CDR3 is TGTGCCAGCAGCCAAGGCGGGACAGGGGCCTACAATGAGCAGTTCTTC. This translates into CASSQGGTGAYNEQFF.

Here the CDR3 reads CASSLRLAGDPDTQYF. DNA of the CDR3: TGTGCCAGCAGCTTGCGTCTAGCGGGAGACCCAGATACGCAGTATTTT. The chain has TRBV5-6 and TRBJ2-3; 10 bases map to TRBD2. The germline gives CDR1 SGHDT, CDR2 YYEEEE. Trimming cost V 1 base and J 4 bases; bases outside gene matches: 6. The CDR3 is made up of 16 amino acids.

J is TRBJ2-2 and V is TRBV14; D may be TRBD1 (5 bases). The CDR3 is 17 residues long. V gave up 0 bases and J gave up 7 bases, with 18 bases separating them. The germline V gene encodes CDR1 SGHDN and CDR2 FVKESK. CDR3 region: CASSQDSETARDGELFF. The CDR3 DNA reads TGTGCCAGCAGCCAAGATTCGGAGACAGCCAGAGACGGGGAGCTGTTTTTT.

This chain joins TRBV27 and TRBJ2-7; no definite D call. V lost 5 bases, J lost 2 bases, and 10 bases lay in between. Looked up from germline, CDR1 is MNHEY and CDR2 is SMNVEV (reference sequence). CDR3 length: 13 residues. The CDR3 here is CASSIGLPYEQYF. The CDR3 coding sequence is TGTGCCAGCAGTATCGGTCTGCCCTACGAGCAGTACTTC.

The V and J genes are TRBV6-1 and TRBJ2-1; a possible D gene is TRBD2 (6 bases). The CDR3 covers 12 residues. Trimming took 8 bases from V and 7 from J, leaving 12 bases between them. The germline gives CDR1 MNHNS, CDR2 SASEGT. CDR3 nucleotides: TGTGCCAGCCTGGACGGGAGTAATGAGCAGTTCTTC. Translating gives CASLDGSNEQFF.

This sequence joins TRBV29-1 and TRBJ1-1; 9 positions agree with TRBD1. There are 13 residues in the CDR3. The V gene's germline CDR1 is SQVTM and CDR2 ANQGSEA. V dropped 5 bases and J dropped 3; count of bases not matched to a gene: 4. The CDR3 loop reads CSVIRDRDTEAFF. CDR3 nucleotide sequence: TGCAGCGTTATCCGGGACAGGGACACTGAAGCTTTCTTT.

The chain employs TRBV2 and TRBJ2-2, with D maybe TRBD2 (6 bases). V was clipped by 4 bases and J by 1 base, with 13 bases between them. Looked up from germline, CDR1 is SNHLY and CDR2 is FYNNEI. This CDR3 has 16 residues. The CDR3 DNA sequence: TGTGCCAGCAGTGCAGGGACTGAGGGGAACACCGGGGAGCTGTTTTTT. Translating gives CASSAGTEGNTGELFF. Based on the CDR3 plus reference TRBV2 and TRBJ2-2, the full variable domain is EPEVTQTPSHQVTQMGQEVILRCVPISNHLYFYWYRQILGQKVEFLVSFYNNEISEKSEIFDDQFSVERPDGSNFTLKIRSTKLEDSAMYFCASSAGTEGNTGELFFGEGSRLTVL.

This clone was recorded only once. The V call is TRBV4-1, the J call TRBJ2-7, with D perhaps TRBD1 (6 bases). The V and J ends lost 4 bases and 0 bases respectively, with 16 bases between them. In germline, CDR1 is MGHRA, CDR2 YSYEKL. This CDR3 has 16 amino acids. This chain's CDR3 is CASSPAGLDSSYEQYF. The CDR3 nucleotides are TGCGCCAGCAGCCCAGCCGGTCTGGACAGCTCCTACGAGCAGTACTTC.

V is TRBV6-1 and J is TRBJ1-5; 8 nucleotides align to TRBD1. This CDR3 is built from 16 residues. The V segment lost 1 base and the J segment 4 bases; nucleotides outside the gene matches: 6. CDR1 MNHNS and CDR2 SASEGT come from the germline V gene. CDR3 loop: CASSEGTGGPNQPQHF. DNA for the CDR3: TGTGCCAGCAGTGAAGGTACAGGGGGACCTAATCAGCCCCAGCATTTT.

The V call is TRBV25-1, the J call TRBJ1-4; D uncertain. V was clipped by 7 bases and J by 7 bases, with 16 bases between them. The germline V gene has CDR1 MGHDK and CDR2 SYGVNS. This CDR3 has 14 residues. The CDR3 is CASKVSAGGEKLFF. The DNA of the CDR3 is TGTGCCAGCAAGGTGAGCGCCGGAGGTGAAAAACTGTTTTTT.

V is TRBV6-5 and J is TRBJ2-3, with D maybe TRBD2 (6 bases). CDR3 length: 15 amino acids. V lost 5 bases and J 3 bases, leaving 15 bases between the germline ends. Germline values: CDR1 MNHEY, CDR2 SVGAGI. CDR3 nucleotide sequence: TGTGCCAGCAGTCCTACGGGGGATAGAACAGATACGCAGTATTTT. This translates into CASSPTGDRTDTQYF.

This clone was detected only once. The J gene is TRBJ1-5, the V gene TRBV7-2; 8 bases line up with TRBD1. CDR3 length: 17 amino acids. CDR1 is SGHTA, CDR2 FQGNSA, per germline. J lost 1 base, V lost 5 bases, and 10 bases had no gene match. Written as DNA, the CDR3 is TGTGCCAGCAGCAAAGACGGACAGGGCGGGAGCAATCAGCCCCAGCATTTT. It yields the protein CASSKDGQGGSNQPQHF.

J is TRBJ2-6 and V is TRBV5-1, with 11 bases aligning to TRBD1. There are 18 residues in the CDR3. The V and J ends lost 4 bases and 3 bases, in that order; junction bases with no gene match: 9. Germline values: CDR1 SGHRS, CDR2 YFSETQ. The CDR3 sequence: CASSSWTGGSGGANVLTF. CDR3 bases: TGCGCCAGCAGCAGCTGGACAGGGGGCAGTGGTGGGGCCAACGTCCTGACTTTC.

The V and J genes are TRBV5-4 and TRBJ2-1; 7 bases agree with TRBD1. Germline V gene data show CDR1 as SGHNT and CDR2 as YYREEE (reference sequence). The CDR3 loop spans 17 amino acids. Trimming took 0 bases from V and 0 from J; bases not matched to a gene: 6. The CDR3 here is CASSLVRAGGSYNEQFF. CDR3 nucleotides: TGTGCCAGCAGCTTGGTCCGGGCAGGGGGCTCCTACAATGAGCAGTTCTTC.

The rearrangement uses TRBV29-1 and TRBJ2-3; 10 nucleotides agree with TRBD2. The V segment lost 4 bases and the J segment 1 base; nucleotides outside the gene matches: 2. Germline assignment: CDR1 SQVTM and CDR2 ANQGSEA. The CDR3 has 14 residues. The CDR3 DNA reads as TGCAGCGTTGGCCTAGCGGGAGGCACAGATACGCAGTATTTT. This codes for CSVGLAGGTDTQYF.

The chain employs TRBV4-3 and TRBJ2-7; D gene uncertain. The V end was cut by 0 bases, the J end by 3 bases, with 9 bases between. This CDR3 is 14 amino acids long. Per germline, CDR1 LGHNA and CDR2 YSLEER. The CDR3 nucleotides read TGCGCCAGCAGCCAAGATTACGGTTGCTACGAGCAGTACTTC. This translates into CASSQDYGCYEQYF.

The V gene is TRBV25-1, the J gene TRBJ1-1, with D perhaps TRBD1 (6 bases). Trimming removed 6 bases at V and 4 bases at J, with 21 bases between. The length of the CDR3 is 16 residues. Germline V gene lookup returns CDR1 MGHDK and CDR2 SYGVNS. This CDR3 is CASRRGSSPKSTEAFF. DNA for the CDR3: TGTGCCAGCAGAAGGGGGTCCTCCCCCAAGAGCACTGAAGCTTTCTTT.

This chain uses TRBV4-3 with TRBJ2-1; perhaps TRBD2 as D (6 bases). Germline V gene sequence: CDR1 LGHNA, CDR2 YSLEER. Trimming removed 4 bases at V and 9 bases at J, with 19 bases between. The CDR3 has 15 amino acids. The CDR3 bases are TGCGCCAGCAGCCCTCACTTTTCGGGGGAGGTTGAGCAGTTCTTC. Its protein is CASSPHFSGEVEQFF.

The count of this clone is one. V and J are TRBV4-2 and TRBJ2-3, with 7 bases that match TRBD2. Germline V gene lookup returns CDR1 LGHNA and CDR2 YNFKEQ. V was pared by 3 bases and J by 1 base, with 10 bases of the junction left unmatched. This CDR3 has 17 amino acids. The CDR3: CASSHHKRGEGTDTQYF. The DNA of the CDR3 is TGTGCCAGCAGCCATCACAAGCGGGGTGAGGGCACAGATACGCAGTATTTT.

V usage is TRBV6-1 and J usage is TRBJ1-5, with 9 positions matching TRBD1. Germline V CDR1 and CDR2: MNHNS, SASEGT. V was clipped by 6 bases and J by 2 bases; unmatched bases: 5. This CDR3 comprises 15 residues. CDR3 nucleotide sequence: TGTGCCAGCAGGGGGGACAGGGCTGGCAATCAGCCCCAGCATTTT. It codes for CASRGDRAGNQPQHF.